This TCR beta chain derives from a study of T cells in Graves' hyperthyroidism and ophthalmopathy. Study-level findings and limits: Stable hyperthyroidism was separated from ophthalmopathy by a model based on 13 V-J features.

After removal of 0 bases from V and 9 bases from J, the junction contained 6 bases not matched to a gene. The V gene's germline CDR1 is LGHNA and CDR2 YNFKEQ. The CDR3 is made up of 17 amino acids. There were TCR beta CDR3 regions amplified from RNA transcripts. TCR CDR3 underwent first-round RT-PCR with the HTBI primer set. TCRdb reprocessed the multiplex PCR reads with MiXCR, giving one entry per CDR3 protein. The data hold some 200,000 distinct CDR3 sequences, with about 15% observed a single time. This clonotype occurred a few times. The antigen is undetermined. Hyperthyroidism, newly diagnosed and lasting under 2 months, affected patients aged 18 to 65. Uncontrolled infection, other autoimmune disease, pregnancy or lactation excluded patients.

The sequenced material came from blood. This receptor was obtained from a woman aged 45 to 65 with Graves' hyperthyroidism. This chain joins TRBV4-2 and TRBJ2-1; 15 nucleotides agree with TRBD2. The CDR3, as DNA: TGTGCCAGCAGCCAAGATGGCGGACTAGCGGGAGGGCCTGAGCAGTTCTTC. Amino acids: CASSQDGGLAGGPEQFF.